This T cell receptor (beta chain) stems from a study of identifying expanded T cells in peripheral blood. Study observations and caveats: Over two and four weeks, about 15 and 19 clones changed, versus approximately 1.1 between replicates. Across healthy donors, higher total template counts meant significantly greater approximately two-week count variance.

This CDR3 spans 13 amino acids. With 0 bases removed from V and 8 bases from J, the gap between germline ends came to 5 bases. Per germline, CDR1 MNHEY and CDR2 SVGAGI. Healthy donors had no documented immune events, such as infections, while sampled. Assay used: immunoSEQ multiplex PCR; TCRdb lists only in-frame clones, some missing. In the table there are under 120,000 clones, approximately 90% of which are singletons. A word on this clone: The target antigen is unknown.

This TCR derives from a person aged 18 to 75 in good health. Material for sequencing was blood. The J gene is TRBJ1-6, the V gene TRBV6-5, with unresolved D. The CDR3 loop is CASSYSQDSPLHF. CDR3 DNA: TGTGCCAGCAGTTACTCGCAGGATTCACCCCTCCACTTT.